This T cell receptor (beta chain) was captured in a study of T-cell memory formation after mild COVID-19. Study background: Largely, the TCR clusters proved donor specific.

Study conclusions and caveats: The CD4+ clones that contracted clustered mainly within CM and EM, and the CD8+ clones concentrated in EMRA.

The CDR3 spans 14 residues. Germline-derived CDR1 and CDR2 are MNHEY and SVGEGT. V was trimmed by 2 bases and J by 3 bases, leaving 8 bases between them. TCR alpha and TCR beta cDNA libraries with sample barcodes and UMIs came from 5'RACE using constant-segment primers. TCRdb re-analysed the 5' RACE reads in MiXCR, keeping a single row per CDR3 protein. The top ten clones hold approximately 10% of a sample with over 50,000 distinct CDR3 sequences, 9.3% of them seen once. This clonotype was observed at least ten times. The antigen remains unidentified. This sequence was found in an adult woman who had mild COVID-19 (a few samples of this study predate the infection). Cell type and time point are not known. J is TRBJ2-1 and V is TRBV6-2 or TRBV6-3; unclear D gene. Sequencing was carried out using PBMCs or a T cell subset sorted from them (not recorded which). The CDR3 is CASSYSSSYNEQFF. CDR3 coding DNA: TGTGCCAGCAGTTACAGCAGTAGCTACAATGAGCAGTTCTTC.